The next 19 T cell receptor beta chains were all read from a single sample in a study of T cell repertoires in cytomegalovirus infection. No cognate antigen is known for these TCRs. TCRdb recomputed calls from the reads with MiXCR, one row per CDR3 protein. The profile covers roughly 990,000 distinct CDR3 sequences, with around 30% appearing a single time and around 15% taken by the ten largest. The sample was cultured CD8+ T cells from PBMCs, taken from culture after CMV antigen stimulation. The receptors come from a human donor in good health (CMV status not recorded). Some clones in this sample may be carry-over from other donors' samples.

The V and J genes are TRBV29-1 and TRBJ1-1; 8 bases align to TRBD1. Germline CDR1 is SQVTM and CDR2 is ANQGSEA. This CDR3 is built from 12 residues. J gave up 5 bases and V 6 bases, and 5 bases lay outside the gene matches. This CDR3 is CSVVDRETEAFF. The CDR3 DNA is TGCAGCGTAGTGGACAGGGAGACTGAAGCTTTCTTT.

This clonotype was recorded a few times. The chain has TRBV7-9 and TRBJ2-3, with TRBD2 identical over 8 bases. Germline V CDR1 and CDR2: SEHNR, FQNEAQ (reference sequence). Losses at the gene ends were 8 bases for V and 6 bases for J; bases not matched to a gene: 10. CDR3 size: 14 residues. The CDR3 coding sequence is TGTGCCAGCCCTACAAGCGGGGGCCCCGATACGCAGTATTTT. It encodes CASPTSGGPDTQYF.

The table lists this clonotype with a few counts. The chain combines TRBV5-4 with TRBJ2-1; D uncertain. The CDR3 contains 15 residues. Per the germline V gene, CDR1 is SGHNT and CDR2 is YYREEE (reference sequence). V dropped 4 bases and J dropped 9 bases, with 20 bases sitting between them. The CDR3 DNA follows: TGTGCCAGCAGCGAGCACCACCTTGGATCCGGTGAGCAGTTCTTC. Encoded protein: CASSEHHLGSGEQFF. The full variable domain, rest sourced from reference TRBV5-4 and TRBJ2-1, is ETGVTQSPTHLIKTRGQQVTLRCSSQSGHNTVSWYQQALGQGPQFIFQYYREEENGRGNFPPRFSGLQFPNYSSELNVNALELDDSALYLCASSEHHLGSGEQFFGPGTRLTVL.

This sequence joins TRBV6-6 and TRBJ1-4; maybe TRBD1 (5 bases). This CDR3 contains 13 residues. In germline, CDR1 is MNHNY, CDR2 SVGAGI (reference sequence). The germline V and J ends were trimmed by 8 bases and 6 bases, with 13 bases remaining between them. The CDR3 is CASGGRAYEKLFF. In DNA form, the CDR3 reads TGTGCCAGCGGAGGCAGGGCCTATGAAAAACTGTTTTTT.

This clonotype was seen a handful of times. A much larger clonotype is one base distant, so this may be a read error. This rearrangement joins TRBV6-8 to TRBJ1-1; D gene uncertain. Germline assignment: CDR1 MNHGY and CDR2 SAAAGT. Trimming cost V 7 bases and J 0 bases, with 3 bases left between them. This CDR3 has 11 residues. CDR3 in amino acids: CASKLNTEAFF. Here the CDR3 DNA reads TGTGCCAGCAAACTGAACACTGAAGCTTTCTTT.

The V and J genes are TRBV20-1 and TRBJ1-2; D uncertain. Germline CDR1 reads DFQATT; CDR2 reads SNEGSKA (reference sequence). V was pared by 0 bases and J by 1 base, with 15 bases between. The CDR3 covers 16 residues. CDR3 bases: TGCAGTGCTAGAGATCAAACAGCTGGCTTTAACTATGGCTACACCTTC. It is translated as CSARDQTAGFNYGYTF.

Only a few counts were recorded for this clonotype. The V gene is TRBV5-1, the J gene TRBJ1-2; no reliable D call. Deletions cut 3 bases from V and 2 bases from J, with 14 bases between. CDR1 and CDR2 from the germline V gene are SGHRS and YFSETQ. This CDR3 comprises 15 residues. CDR3 bases: TGCGCCAGCAGCTCGAGTCCGGCCAGGAACTATGGCTACACCTTC. It yields the protein CASSSSPARNYGYTF.

The chain carries TRBV3-1 and TRBJ2-3, with D unresolved. Germline lookup yields CDR1 LGHDT and CDR2 YNNKEL (reference sequence). Trimming removed 1 base at V and 2 bases at J, with 7 bases between. This CDR3 has 14 residues. The CDR3 reads CASSQGPYTDTQYF. CDR3 in DNA: TGTGCCAGCAGCCAAGGTCCTTACACAGATACGCAGTATTTT.

This clonotype was observed a few times. This rearrangement joins TRBV27 to TRBJ2-3; D is possibly TRBD2 (6 bases). The V and J ends lost 5 bases and 5 bases respectively, with 20 bases between them. The CDR3 loop spans 16 amino acids. Germline lookup yields CDR1 MNHEY and CDR2 SMNVEV (reference sequence). The CDR3 DNA follows: TGTGCCAGCAGTACACTCTTAGGACGGGGGAAAGATACGCAGTATTTT. Translated: CASSTLLGRGKDTQYF.

J is TRBJ1-1 and V is TRBV27; 9 bases line up with TRBD1. There are 13 residues in the CDR3. Trimming took 4 bases from V and 5 from J; bases not matched to a gene: 2. The germline gives CDR1 MNHEY, CDR2 SMNVEV (reference sequence). The CDR3 coding sequence is TGTGCCAGCAGTTACAGGGGGCGGACTGAAGCTTTCTTT. Translating gives CASSYRGRTEAFF.

Ten or more counts support this clonotype. As DNA, the CDR3 is TGTGCCAGCAGCCAAGACCGGGAAAGTGATTATGGCTACACCTTC. This codes for CASSQDRESDYGYTF. The chain has TRBV4-2 and TRBJ1-2; D is undetermined. Germline V gives CDR1 LGHNA, CDR2 YNFKEQ. The CDR3 contains 15 residues. Trimming removed 0 bases at V and 5 bases at J, with 13 bases between.

The gene calls are TRBV6-2 or TRBV6-3 and TRBJ1-1; D possibly corresponds to TRBD1 (5 bases). Germline-derived CDR1 and CDR2 are MNHEY and SVGEGT. The length of the CDR3 is 15 residues. V lost 8 bases and J lost 4, with 20 bases in between. The CDR3 is CASDHPQGPSTEAFF. CDR3 DNA: TGTGCCAGCGATCATCCGCAGGGCCCGAGCACTGAAGCTTTCTTT.

The CDR3, as DNA: TGTGCCAGCAGTTTGACGGACACCACTGGAAACACCATATATTTT. Translation gives CASSLTDTTGNTIYF. The V gene is TRBV7-6, the J gene TRBJ1-3, with D possibly being TRBD1 (5 bases). Trimming cost V 6 bases and J 2 bases, with 14 bases left between them. CDR3 size: 15 residues. Germline V gene sequence: CDR1 SGHVS, CDR2 FNYEAQ.

This clonotype was counted ten times or more. The rearrangement joins TRBV12-3 or TRBV12-4 to TRBJ1-2; the D gene is possibly TRBD1 (5 bases). Between the trimmed V and J ends, which lost 7 bases and 0 bases, there was a span of 12 bases. This CDR3 has 14 amino acids. CDR3 nucleotides: TGTGCCAGCAACCCAGGGAGAGCTAACTATGGCTACACCTTC. This codes for CASNPGRANYGYTF.

The gene calls are TRBV4-1 and TRBJ2-5; 10 nucleotides align to TRBD2. The junction had 5 bases not matched to a gene; V was cut back by 1 base and J by 6 bases. The germline V gene has CDR1 MGHRA and CDR2 YSYEKL. CDR3 size: 15 residues. This chain's CDR3 is CASSQGGLAMQTQYF. Written as DNA, the CDR3 is TGCGCCAGCAGCCAAGGGGGACTAGCGATGCAGACCCAGTACTTC.

This clonotype was counted at least ten times. The chain recombines TRBV7-2 with TRBJ2-7; D is uncertain. V was trimmed by 5 bases and J by 0 bases, leaving 5 bases between them. There are 12 residues in the CDR3. Germline CDR1 and CDR2: SGHTA and FQGNSA. The CDR3 bases are TGTGCCAGCAGCAATCACTCCTACGAGCAGTACGTC. Protein product: CASSNHSYEQYV.

This clonotype turned up a few times. The chain recombines TRBV12-3 or TRBV12-4 with TRBJ1-5; D remains ambiguous. The CDR3 length is 14 residues. Trimming pared 2 bases from V and 6 bases from J, leaving 11 bases between. CDR3 amino acids: CASSLTTRVQPQHF. The CDR3 DNA follows: TGTGCCAGCAGTTTAACCACGAGGGTTCAGCCCCAGCATTTT.

The V and J genes are TRBV28 and TRBJ2-7; D is unresolved. Germline V gives CDR1 MDHEN, CDR2 SYDVKM. The CDR3 is 14 residues long. The CDR3 reads CVSSSVQTHYEQYV. In DNA, the CDR3 is TGTGTCAGCAGTTCAGTACAAACGCACTACGAGCAGTACGTC.

This clonotype was recorded at least ten times. CDR3 DNA sequence: TGTGCCAGCAATGGCAGGGCAGACACCGGGGAGCTGTTTTTT. Its translation: CASNGRADTGELFF. This chain uses TRBV7-9 with TRBJ2-2; possible D gene TRBD1, 5 bases. The CDR3 extends over 14 amino acids. Per germline, CDR1 SEHNR and CDR2 FQNEAQ (reference sequence). Trimming removed 7 bases at V and 3 bases at J, with 12 bases between.